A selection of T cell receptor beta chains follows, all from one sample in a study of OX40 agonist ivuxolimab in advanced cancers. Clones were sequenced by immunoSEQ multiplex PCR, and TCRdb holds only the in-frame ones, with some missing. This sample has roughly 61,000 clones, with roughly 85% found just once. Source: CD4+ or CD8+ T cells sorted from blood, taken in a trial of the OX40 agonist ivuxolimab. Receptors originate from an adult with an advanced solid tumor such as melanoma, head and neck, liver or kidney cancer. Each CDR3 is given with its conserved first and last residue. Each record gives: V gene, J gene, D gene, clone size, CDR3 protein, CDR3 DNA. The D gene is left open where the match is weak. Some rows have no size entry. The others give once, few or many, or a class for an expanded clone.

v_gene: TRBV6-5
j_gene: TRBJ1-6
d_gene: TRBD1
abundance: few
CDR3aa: CASSYSRDRTSPLHF
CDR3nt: TGTGCCAGCAGTTACTCCCGGGACAGGACATCACCCCTCCACTTT

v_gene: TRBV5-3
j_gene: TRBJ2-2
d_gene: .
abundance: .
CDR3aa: CARSLFSRQGDPGELFF
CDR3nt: TGTGCCAGAAGCTTGTTTTCGAGGCAGGGTGATCCCGGGGAGCTGTTTTTT

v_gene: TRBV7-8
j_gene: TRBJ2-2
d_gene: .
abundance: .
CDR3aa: CASSLVEFTGELFF
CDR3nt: TGTGCCAGCAGCTTAGTTGAGTTCACCGGGGAGCTGTTTTTT

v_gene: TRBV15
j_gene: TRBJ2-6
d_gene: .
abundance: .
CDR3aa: CATSSRSGANVLTF
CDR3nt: TGTGCCACCAGCAGTCGCTCTGGGGCCAACGTCCTGACTTTC

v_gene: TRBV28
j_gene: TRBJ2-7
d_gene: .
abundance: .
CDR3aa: CASSLLPTGEQYF
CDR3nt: TGTGCCAGCAGTTTATTACCTACGGGAGAGCAGTACTTC

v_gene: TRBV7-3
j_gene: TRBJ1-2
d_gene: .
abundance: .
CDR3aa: CASSLNADYGYTF
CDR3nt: TGTGCCAGCAGCTTAAATGCAGACTATGGCTACACCTTC

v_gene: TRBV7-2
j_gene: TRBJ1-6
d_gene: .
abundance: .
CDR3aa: CASRLGGNSPLHF
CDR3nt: TGTGCCAGCAGACTAGGTGGAAATTCACCCCTCCACTTT

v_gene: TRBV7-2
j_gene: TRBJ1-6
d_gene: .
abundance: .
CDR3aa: CASSLSGVYNSPLHF
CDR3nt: TGTGCCAGCAGCTTATCAGGGGTTTATAATTCACCCCTCCACTTT

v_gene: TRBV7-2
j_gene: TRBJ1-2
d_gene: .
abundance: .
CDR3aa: CASSLNRQGGYGYTF
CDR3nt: TGTGCCAGCAGCTTAAATCGGCAGGGCGGCTATGGCTACACCTTC

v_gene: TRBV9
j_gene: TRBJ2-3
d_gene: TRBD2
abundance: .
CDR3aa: CASSLRLPGLAGGHPPDTQYF
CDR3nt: TGTGCCAGCAGCCTCCGACTACCGGGACTAGCGGGGGGCCACCCCCCAGATACGCAGTATTTT

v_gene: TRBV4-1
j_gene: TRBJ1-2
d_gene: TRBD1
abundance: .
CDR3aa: CASRPPTGPNYGYTF
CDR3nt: TGCGCCAGCAGACCCCCGACAGGGCCTAACTATGGCTACACCTTC

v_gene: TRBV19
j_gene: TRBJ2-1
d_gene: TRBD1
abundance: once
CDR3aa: CASSTIQGLEQFF
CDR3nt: TGTGCCAGTAGTACCATACAGGGGCTCGAGCAGTTCTTC

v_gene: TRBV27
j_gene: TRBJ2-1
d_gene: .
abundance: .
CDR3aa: CANYGTRHNEQFF
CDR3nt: TGTGCCAACTACGGGACGAGACACAATGAGCAGTTCTTC

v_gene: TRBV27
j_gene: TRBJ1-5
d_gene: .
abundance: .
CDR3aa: CASSFYRSNQPQHF
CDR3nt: TGTGCCAGCAGTTTTTACAGAAGCAATCAGCCCCAGCATTTT

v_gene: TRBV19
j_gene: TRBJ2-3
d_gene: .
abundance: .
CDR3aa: CASSLQVSSSTDTQYF
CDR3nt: TGTGCCAGTAGCCTTCAAGTCAGTTCTAGCACAGATACGCAGTATTTT

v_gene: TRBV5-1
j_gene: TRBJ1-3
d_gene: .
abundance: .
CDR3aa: CASSLTGPGNTIYF
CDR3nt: TGCGCCAGCAGCTTGACGGGACCAGGAAACACCATATATTTT

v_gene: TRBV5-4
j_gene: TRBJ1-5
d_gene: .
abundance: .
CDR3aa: CASTVGGSNQPQHF
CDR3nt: TGTGCCAGCACCGTGGGGGGGAGCAATCAGCCCCAGCATTTT

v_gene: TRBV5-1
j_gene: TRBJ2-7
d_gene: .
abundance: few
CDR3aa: CASSKEGAEQYF
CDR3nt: TGCGCCAGCAGCAAAGAGGGTGCCGAGCAGTACTTC

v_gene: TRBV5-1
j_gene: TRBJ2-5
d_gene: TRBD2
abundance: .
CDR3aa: CASSPGLAGARGETQYF
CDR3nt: TGCGCCAGCAGCCCAGGACTAGCGGGGGCCCGGGGGGAGACCCAGTACTTC

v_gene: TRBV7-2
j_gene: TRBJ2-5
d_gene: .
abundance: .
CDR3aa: CASSLVVSRGETQYF
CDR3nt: TGTGCCAGCAGCTTAGTTGTTAGTCGGGGAGAGACCCAGTACTTC

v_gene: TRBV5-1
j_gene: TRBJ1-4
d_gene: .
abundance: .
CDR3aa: CASSSGVVATNEKLFF
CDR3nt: TGCGCCAGCAGCTCAGGGGTGGTAGCAACTAATGAAAAACTGTTTTTT

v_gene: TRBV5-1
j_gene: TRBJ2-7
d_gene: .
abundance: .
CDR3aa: CASSLGLREQYF
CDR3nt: TGCGCCAGCAGCTTGGGACTCCGGGAGCAGTACTTC

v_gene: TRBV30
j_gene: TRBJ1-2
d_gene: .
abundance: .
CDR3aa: CAWTNWERGYTF
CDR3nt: TGTGCCTGGACCAATTGGGAACGTGGCTACACCTTC

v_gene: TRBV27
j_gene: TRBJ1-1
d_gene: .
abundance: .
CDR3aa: CASSLFAAAGNTEAFF
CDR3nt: TGTGCCAGCAGTTTATTTGCCGCGGCCGGAAACACTGAAGCTTTCTTT

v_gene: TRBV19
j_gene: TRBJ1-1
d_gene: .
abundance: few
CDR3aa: CASSIQGMNTEAFF
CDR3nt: TGTGCCAGTAGTATTCAGGGGATGAACACTGAAGCTTTCTTT

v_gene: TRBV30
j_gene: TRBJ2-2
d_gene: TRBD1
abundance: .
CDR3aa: CAWRPRIVNRGVTGELFF
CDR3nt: TGTGCCTGGAGACCTCGGATAGTTAACAGGGGGGTTACCGGGGAGCTGTTTTTT

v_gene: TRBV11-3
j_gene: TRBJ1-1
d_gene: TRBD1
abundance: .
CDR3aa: CASSPRGDTEAFF
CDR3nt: TGTGCCAGCAGTCCCAGGGGGGATACTGAAGCTTTCTTT

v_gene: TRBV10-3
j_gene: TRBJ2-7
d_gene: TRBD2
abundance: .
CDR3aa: CAISGGLADGYEQYF
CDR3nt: TGTGCCATCAGTGGGGGACTAGCGGACGGTTACGAGCAGTACTTC

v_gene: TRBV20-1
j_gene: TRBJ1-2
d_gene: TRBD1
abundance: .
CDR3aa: CSARQGAGYTF
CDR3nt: TGCAGTGCCCGACAGGGAGCTGGCTACACCTTC

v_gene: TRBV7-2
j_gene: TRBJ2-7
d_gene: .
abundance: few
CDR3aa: CASSLGPNRAYEQYF
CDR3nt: TGTGCCAGCAGCTTAGGCCCCAACAGAGCCTACGAGCAGTACTTC

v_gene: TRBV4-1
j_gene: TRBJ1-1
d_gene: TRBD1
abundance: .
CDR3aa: CASSLTTGALNTEAFF
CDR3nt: TGCGCCAGCAGCCTTACGACAGGGGCACTCAACACTGAAGCTTTCTTT

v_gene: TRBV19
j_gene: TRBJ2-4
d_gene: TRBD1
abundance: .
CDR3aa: CASSSGTGALRNIQYF
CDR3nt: TGTGCCAGTAGTAGTGGGACAGGGGCATTGAGGAACATTCAGTACTTC

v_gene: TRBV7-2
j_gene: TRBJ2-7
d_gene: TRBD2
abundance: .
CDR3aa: CASSPSGASGEF
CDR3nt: TGTGCCAGCAGCCCTTCAGGGGCTAGCGGGGAATTC

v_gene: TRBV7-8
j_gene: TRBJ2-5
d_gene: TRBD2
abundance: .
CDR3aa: CASSLASAGGQETQYF
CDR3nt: TGTGCCAGCAGCTTAGCTTCAGCGGGGGGGCAAGAGACCCAGTACTTC

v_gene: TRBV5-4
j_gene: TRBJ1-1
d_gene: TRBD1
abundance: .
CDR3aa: CASSRDRGHTEAFF
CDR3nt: TGTGCCAGCAGCAGGGACAGGGGGCACACTGAAGCTTTCTTT

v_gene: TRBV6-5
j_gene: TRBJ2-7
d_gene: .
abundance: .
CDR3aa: CASSYGGNYEQYF
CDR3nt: TGTGCCAGCAGTTACGGGGGGAACTACGAGCAGTACTTC

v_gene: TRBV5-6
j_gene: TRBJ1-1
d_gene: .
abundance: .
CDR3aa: CASSPAGGEAFF
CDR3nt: TGTGCCAGCAGCCCGGCGGGGGGTGAAGCTTTCTTT

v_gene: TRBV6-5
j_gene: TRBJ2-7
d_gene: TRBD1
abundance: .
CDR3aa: CASSSGQGGGREQYF
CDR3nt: TGTGCCAGCAGTTCAGGACAGGGGGGAGGTAGGGAGCAGTACTTC

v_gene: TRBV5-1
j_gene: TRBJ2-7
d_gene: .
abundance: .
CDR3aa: CASSLILDSLSSYEQYF
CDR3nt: TGCGCCAGCAGCTTGATCCTGGACAGCCTGTCGTCCTACGAGCAGTACTTC

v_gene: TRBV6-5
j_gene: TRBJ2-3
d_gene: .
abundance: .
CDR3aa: CASRTPAGSTDTQYF
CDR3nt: TGTGCCAGCAGAACCCCAGCAGGAAGCACAGATACGCAGTATTTT

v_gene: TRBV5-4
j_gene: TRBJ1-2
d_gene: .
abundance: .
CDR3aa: CASSLAGGGTIYGYTF
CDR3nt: TGTGCCAGCAGCTTGGCCGGAGGAGGGACCATCTATGGCTACACCTTC

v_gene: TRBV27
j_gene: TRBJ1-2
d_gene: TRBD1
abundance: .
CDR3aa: CASSHTGGRGYTF
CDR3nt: TGTGCCAGCAGTCACACAGGGGGCAGGGGCTACACCTTC

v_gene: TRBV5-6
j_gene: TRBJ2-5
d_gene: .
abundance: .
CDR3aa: CASSLLAGPQETQYF
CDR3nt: TGTGCCAGCAGCTTGTTGGCGGGGCCGCAAGAGACCCAGTACTTC